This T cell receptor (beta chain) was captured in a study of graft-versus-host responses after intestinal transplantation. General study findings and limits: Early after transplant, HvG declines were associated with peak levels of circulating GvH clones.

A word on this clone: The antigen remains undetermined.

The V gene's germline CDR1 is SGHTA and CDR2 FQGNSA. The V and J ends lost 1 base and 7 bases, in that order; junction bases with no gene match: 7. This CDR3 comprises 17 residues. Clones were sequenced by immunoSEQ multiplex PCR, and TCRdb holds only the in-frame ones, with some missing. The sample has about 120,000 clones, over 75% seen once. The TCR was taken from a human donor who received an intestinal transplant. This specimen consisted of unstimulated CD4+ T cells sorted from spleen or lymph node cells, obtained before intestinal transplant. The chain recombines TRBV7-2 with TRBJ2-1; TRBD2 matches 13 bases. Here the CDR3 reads CASSLVRTSGRMNEQFF. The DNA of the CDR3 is TGTGCCAGCAGCTTAGTACGGACTAGCGGGAGAATGAATGAGCAGTTCTTC.